This T cell receptor (beta chain) was recovered during a study of blood T cell repertoires in COVID-19. Study-wide context: COVID-19 samples collected from the United States, Italy and Spain covered acute and convalescent phases. PBMCs, B-cell-depleted T cells, or T cells provided the cDNA or gDNA that made up the material.

The CDR3 totals 14 residues. CDR1 SQVTM and CDR2 ANQGSEA come from the germline V gene. Trimming pared 6 bases from V and 6 bases from J, leaving 15 bases between. This clone was counted only a few times. Assay: immunoSEQ multiplex PCR; the TCRdb copy retains only in-frame clones and omits some. The sample has roughly 320,000 clones, 90% seen once. V and J are TRBV29-1 and TRBJ1-6, with D uncertain. Material for sequencing was peripheral blood. The TCR sequence derives from a woman aged 50 to 60 with COVID-19, enrolled during active disease. CDR3 in amino acids: CSVQQRPGNSPLHF. CDR3 sequence (DNA): TGCAGCGTACAACAGCGGCCTGGTAATTCACCCCTCCACTTT.